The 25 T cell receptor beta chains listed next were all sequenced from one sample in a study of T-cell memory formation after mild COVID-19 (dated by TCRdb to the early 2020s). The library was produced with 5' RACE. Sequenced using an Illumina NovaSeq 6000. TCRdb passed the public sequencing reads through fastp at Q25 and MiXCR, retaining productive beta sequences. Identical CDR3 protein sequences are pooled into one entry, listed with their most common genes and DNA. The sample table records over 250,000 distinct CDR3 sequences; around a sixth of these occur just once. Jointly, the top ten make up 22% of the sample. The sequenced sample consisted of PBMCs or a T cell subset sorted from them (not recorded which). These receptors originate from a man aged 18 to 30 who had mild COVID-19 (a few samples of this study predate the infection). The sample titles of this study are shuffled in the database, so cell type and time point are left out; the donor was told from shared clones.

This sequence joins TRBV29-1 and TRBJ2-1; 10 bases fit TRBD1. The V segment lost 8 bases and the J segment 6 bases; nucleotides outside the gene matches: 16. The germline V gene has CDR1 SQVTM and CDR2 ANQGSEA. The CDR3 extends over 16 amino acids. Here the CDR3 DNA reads TGCAGCCTGAAACGTGGGCCGGGACAGGGGCTCAATGAGCAGTTCTTC. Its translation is CSLKRGPGQGLNEQFF.

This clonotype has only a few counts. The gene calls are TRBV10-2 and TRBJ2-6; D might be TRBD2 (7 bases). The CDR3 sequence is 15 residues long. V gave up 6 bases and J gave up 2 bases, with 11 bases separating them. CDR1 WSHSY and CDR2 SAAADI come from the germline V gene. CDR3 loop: CASRKGGAGANVLTF. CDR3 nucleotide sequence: TGCGCCAGCAGGAAGGGGGGGGCTGGGGCCAACGTCCTGACTTTC.

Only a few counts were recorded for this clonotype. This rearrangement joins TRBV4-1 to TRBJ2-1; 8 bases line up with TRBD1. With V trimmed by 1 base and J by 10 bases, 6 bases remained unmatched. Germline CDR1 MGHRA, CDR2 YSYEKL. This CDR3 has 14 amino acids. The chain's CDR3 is CASSQARTGHEQFF. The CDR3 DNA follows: TGCGCCAGCAGCCAAGCGCGGACAGGGCACGAGCAGTTCTTC.

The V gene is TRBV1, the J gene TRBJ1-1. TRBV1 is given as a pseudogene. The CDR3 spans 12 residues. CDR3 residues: CTSSRMNTEAFF. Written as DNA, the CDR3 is TGCACCAGCAGCCGAATGAACACTGAAGCTTTCTTT.

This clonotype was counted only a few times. The chain's CDR3 is CASSLTKQPNTEAFF. CDR3 sequence (DNA): TGTGCCAGCAGCTTAACAAAACAGCCGAACACTGAAGCTTTCTTT. The chain employs TRBV7-3 and TRBJ1-1; D ambiguous. V dropped 0 bases and J dropped 1 base, with 9 bases sitting between them. CDR3 length: 15 residues. The germline gives CDR1 SGHTA, CDR2 FQGTGA.

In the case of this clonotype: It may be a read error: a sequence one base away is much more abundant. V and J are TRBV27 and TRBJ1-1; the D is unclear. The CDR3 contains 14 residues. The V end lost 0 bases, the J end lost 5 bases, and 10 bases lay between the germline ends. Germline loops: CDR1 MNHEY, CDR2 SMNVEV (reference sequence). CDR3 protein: CASSLSGSETEAFF. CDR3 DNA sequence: TGTGCCAGCAGTTTATCTGGGTCCGAGACTGAAGCTTTCTTT.

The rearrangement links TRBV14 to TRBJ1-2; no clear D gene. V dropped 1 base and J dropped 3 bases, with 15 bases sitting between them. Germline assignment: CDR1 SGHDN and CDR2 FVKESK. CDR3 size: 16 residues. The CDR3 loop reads CASSQALPDPDYGYTF. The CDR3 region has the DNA TGTGCCAGCAGCCAAGCACTCCCCGATCCGGACTATGGCTACACCTTC.

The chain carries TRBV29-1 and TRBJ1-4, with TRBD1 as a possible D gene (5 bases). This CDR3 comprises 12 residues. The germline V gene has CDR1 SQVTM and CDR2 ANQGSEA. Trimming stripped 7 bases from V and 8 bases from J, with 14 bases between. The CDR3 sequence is CSGGRGGEKLFF. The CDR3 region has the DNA TGCAGCGGGGGGAGGGGCGGCGAAAAACTGTTTTTT.

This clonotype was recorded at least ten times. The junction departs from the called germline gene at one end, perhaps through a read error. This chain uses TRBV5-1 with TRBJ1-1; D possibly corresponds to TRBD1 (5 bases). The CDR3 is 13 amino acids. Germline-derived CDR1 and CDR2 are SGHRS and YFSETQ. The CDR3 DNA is TGTGCCAGCAGCTTGACAGTGAACACTGAAGCTTTCTTT. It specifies CASSLTVNTEAFF.

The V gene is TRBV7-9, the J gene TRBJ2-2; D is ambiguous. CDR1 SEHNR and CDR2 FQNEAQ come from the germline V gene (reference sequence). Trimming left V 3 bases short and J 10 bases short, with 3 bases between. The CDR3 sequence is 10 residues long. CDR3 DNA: TGTGCCAGCAGCTTTGAGGAGCTGTTTTTT. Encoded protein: CASSFEELFF. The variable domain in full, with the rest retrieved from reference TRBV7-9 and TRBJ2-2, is DTGVSQNPRHKITKRGQNVTFRCDPISEHNRLYWYRQTLGQGPEFLTYFQNEAQLEKSRLLSDRFSAERPKGSFSTLEIQRTEQGDSAMYLCASSFEELFFGEGSRLTVL.

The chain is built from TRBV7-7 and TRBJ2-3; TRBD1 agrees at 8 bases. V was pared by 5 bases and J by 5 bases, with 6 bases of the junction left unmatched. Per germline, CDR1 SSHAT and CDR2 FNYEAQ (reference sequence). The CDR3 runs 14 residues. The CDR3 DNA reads TGTGCCAGCAGCCAGACAGGGGTAGAAGATACGCAGTATTTT. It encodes CASSQTGVEDTQYF.

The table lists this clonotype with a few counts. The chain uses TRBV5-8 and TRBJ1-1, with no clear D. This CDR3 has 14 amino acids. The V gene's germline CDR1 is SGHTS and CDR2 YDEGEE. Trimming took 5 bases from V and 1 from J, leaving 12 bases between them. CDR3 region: CASRGEVRNTEAFF. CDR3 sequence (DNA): TGTGCCAGCAGGGGAGAGGTTCGGAACACTGAAGCTTTCTTT. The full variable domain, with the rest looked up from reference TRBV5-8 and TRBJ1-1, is EAGVTQSPTHLIKTRGQQATLRCSPISGHTSVYWYQQALGLGLQFLLWYDEGEERNRGNFPPRFSGRQFPNYSSELNVNALELEDSALYLCASRGEVRNTEAFFGQGTRLTVV.

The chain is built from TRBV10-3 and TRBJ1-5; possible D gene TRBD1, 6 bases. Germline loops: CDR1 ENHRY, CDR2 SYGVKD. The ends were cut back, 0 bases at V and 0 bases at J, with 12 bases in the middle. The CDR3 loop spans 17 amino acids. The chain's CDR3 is CAISESRGSYSNQPQHF. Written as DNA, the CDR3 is TGTGCCATCAGTGAGTCGAGGGGGAGTTATAGCAATCAGCCCCAGCATTTT.

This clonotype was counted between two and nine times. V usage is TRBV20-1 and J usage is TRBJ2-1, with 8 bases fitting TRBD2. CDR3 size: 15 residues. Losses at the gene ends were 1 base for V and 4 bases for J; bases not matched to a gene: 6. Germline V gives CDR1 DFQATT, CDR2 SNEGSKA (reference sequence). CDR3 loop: CSARAAGGEYNEQFF. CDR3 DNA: TGCAGTGCTAGAGCAGCCGGGGGGGAATACAATGAGCAGTTCTTC.

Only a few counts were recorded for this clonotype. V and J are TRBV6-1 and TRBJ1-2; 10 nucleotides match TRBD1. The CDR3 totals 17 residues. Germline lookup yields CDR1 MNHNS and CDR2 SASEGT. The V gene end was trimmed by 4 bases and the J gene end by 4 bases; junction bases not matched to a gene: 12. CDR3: CASSAGTGALLGYGYTF. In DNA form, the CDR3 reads TGTGCCAGCAGTGCCGGGACAGGGGCGCTGCTGGGCTATGGCTACACCTTC.

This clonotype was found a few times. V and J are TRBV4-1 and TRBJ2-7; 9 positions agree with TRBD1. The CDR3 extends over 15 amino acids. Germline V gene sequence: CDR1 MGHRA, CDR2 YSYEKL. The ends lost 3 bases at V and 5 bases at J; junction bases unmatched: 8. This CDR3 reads CASSQVDRGDDEQYF. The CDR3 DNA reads TGCGCCAGCAGCCAGGTGGACAGGGGTGACGACGAGCAGTACTTC.

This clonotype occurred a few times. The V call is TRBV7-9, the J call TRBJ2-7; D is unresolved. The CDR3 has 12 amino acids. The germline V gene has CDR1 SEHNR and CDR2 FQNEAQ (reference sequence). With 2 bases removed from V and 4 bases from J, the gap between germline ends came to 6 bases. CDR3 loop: CASSLSPYEQYV. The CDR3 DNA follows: TGTGCCAGCAGCTTAAGCCCATACGAGCAGTACGTC.

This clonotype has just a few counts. CDR3 sequence: CASSSSGVAGAFF. For the CDR3, the DNA is TGTGCCAGCAGCTCCAGTGGCGTGGCAGGAGCTTTCTTT. This rearrangement joins TRBV7-2 to TRBJ1-1; D remains ambiguous. The CDR3 sequence is 13 residues long. Germline lookup yields CDR1 SGHTA and CDR2 FQGNSA. Trimming stripped 4 bases from V and 10 bases from J, with 16 bases between.

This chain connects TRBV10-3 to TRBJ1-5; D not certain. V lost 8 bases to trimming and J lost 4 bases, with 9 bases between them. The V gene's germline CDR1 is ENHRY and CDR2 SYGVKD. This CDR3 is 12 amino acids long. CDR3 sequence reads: CAISTINQPQHF. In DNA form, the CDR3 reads TGTGCCATCTCGACCATTAATCAGCCCCAGCATTTT.

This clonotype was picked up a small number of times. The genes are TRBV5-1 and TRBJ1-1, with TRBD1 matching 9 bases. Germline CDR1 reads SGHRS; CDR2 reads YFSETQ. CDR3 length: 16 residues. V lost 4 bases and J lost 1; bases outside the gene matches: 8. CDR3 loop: CASSASPGQGNTEAFF. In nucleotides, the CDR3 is TGCGCCAGCAGCGCATCCCCGGGACAGGGGAACACTGAAGCTTTCTTT.

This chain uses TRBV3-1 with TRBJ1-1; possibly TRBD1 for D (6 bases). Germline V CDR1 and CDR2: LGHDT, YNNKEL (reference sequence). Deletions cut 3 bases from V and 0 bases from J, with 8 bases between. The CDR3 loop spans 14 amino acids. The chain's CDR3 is CASSHAGVNTEAFF. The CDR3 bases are TGTGCCAGCAGCCACGCAGGGGTGAACACTGAAGCTTTCTTT. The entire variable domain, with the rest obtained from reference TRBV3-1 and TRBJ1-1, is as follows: DTAVSQTPKYLVTQMGNDKSIKCEQNLGHDTMYWYKQDSKKFLKIMFSYNNKELIINETVPNRFSPKSPDKAHLNLHINSLELGDSAVYFCASSHAGVNTEAFFGQGTRLTVV.

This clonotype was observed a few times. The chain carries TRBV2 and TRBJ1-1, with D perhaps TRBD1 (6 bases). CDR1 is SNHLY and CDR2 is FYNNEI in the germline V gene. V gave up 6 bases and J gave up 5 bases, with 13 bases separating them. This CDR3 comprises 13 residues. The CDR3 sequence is CASRPGTPTEAFF. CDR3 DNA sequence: TGTGCCAGCAGGCCCGGGACACCAACTGAAGCTTTCTTT.

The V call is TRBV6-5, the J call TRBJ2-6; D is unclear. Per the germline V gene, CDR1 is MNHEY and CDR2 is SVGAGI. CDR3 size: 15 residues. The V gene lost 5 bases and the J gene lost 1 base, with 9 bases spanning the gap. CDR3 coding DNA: TGTGCCAGCAGTCTTCAGGAATCTGGGGCCAACGTCCTGACTTTC. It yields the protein CASSLQESGANVLTF.

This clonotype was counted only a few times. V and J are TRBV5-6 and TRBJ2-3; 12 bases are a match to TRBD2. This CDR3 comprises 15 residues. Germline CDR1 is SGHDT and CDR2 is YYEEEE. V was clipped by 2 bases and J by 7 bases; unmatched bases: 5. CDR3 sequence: CASSFRTSGAHTQYF. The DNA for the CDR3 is TGTGCCAGCAGCTTCAGGACTAGCGGGGCTCATACGCAGTATTTT.

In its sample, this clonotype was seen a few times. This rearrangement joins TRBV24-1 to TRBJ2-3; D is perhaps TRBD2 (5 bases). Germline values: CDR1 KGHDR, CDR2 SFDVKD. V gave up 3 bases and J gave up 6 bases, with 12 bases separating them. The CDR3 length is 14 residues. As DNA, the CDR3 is TGTGCCACCAGTGATCGGAGTCGCGGGGATACGCAGTATTTT. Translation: CATSDRSRGDTQYF.